Listed here is a single T cell receptor beta chain. The antigen is undetermined. This PCR relied on a set of 60 Vbeta primers and 13 Jbeta primers. Sequenced by immunoSEQ multiplex PCR; TCRdb stores in-frame clones only, minus some. The table includes roughly 180,000 clones, about four fifths detected once. CDR3 length: 13 amino acids. With 5 bases removed from V and 1 base from J, the gap between germline ends came to 5 bases. The germline V gene encodes CDR1 LGHNA and CDR2 YNFKEQ. The data were obtained in a study of cytomegalovirus exposure and HLA in healthy donors. Study observations and caveats: Earlier analysis looked at TCR beta V segments, and most were productive about 90% or about 30% of the time. A link between a missense DCLRE1C variant and TCR beta V- and J-gene trimming emerged from a later analysis.

The chain has TRBV4-2 and TRBJ2-2; no reliable D call. Material: PBMCs. The clonotype originates from a woman under 40 in good health and CMV-seronegative. CDR3 amino acids: CASSYKNTGELFF. DNA for the CDR3: TGTGCCAGCAGCTACAAGAACACCGGGGAGCTGTTTTTT.